The clone carrying this T cell receptor beta chain has at least ten counts. The data were obtained in a study of Graves' ophthalmopathy and Graves' hyperthyroidism. CDR3 regions of TCR beta were amplified from RNA transcripts. An opening RT-PCR round employed HTBI primers and preceded a second-round multiplex PCR. TCRdb reanalysed the multiplex PCR reads using MiXCR and keeps one entry per CDR3 protein. Among about 620,000 distinct CDR3 sequences listed, 22% were seen once. The CDR3 has 16 amino acids. The trim removed 2 bases at V and 2 bases at J, leaving 7 bases unmatched. Material: peripheral blood. The TCR originated in a woman aged 18-35 years with stable Graves' hyperthyroidism. Some clones in this sample may be carry-over from other donors' samples. J is TRBJ2-5 and V is TRBV12-3 or TRBV12-4; 8 bases match TRBD2. DNA of the CDR3: TGTGCCAGCAGTTTATTTAGTAGCGGGGAGCAAGAGACCCAGTACTTC. Its protein is CASSLFSSGEQETQYF.